The 18 T cell receptor beta chains below were found in one sample sequenced in a study of identical twins. TCRdb re-derived calls from the 5' RACE reads in MiXCR, one entry per CDR3 protein. The table has around 960,000 distinct CDR3 sequences, approximately 13% seen once. This sample was also put to use in a study of yellow fever vaccine responses in identical twins.

The sample consisted of PBMCs. The receptors stem from a young woman in good health.

The gene calls are TRBV12-3 or TRBV12-4 and TRBJ2-6; D is undetermined. With 3 bases removed from V and 0 bases from J, the gap between germline ends came to 6 bases. CDR3 size: 15 residues. CDR3 sequence: CASSFHGSGANVLTF. The CDR3 DNA follows: TGTGCCAGCAGTTTCCACGGCTCTGGGGCCAACGTCCTGACTTTC.

This clonotype has more than one count but fewer than ten. The J gene is TRBJ2-1, the V gene TRBV18, with D tentatively TRBD2 (8 bases). CDR3 size: 23 residues. Trimming stripped 1 base from V and 4 bases from J, with 35 bases between. Germline CDR1 KGHSH, CDR2 LQKENI. The CDR3 reads CASSPRVFGTVRQSGRAYNEQFF. For the CDR3, the DNA is TGTGCCAGCTCACCACGGGTGTTCGGGACAGTGCGACAAAGCGGGAGAGCTTACAATGAGCAGTTCTTC.

This clonotype was found a few times. The chain couples TRBV4-2 to TRBJ1-2; no firm D call. The CDR3 contains 16 residues. V gave up 0 bases and J gave up 1 base, with 12 bases separating them. Germline CDR1 and CDR2: LGHNA and YNFKEQ. In DNA form, the CDR3 reads TGTGCCAGCAGCCAAGATCATTCAGGCGTTAACTATGGCTACACCTTC. Residues: CASSQDHSGVNYGYTF.

This clonotype was seen at least ten times. This chain connects TRBV10-3 to TRBJ2-7, with D perhaps matching TRBD1 (6 bases). Per germline, CDR1 ENHRY and CDR2 SYGVKD. The CDR3 spans 14 residues. The V and J ends lost 10 bases and 5 bases respectively, with 21 bases between them. Here the CDR3 DNA reads TGTGCCACTTCACCGACAGGAGCAGGGAACGAGCAGTACTTC. Its protein is CATSPTGAGNEQYF.

This clonotype has a handful of counts. The V call is TRBV20-1, the J call TRBJ2-5; 11 bases are shared with TRBD2. In germline, CDR1 is DFQATT, CDR2 SNEGSKA (reference sequence). This CDR3 has 15 amino acids. Losses at the gene ends were 3 bases for V and 1 base for J; bases not matched to a gene: 4. The CDR3 is CSARIAGGPQETQYF. The CDR3 region has the DNA TGCAGTGCTAGGATAGCGGGAGGGCCCCAAGAGACCCAGTACTTC.

The chain has TRBV5-1 and TRBJ2-1, with TRBD2 identical over 10 bases. The CDR3 has 19 residues. The V gene end was trimmed by 4 bases and the J gene end by 0 bases; junction bases not matched to a gene: 13. Germline values: CDR1 SGHRS, CDR2 YFSETQ. The chain's CDR3 is CASSPNGLAVQSSYNEQFF. CDR3 nucleotide sequence: TGCGCCAGCAGCCCGAATGGACTAGCGGTTCAGAGCTCCTACAATGAGCAGTTCTTC.

This clonotype was seen only a few times. The chain has TRBV5-1 and TRBJ2-3; 8 bases match TRBD2. Germline assignment: CDR1 SGHRS and CDR2 YFSETQ. This CDR3 comprises 16 residues. The V segment lost 4 bases and the J segment 3 bases; nucleotides outside the gene matches: 10. The CDR3 loop reads CASSPYSGISTDTQYF. CDR3 coding DNA: TGCGCCAGCAGCCCTTATAGCGGGATTAGTACAGATACGCAGTATTTT.

This clonotype was found many times. The chain links TRBV7-6 to TRBJ2-7; D is undetermined. The V end lost 1 base, the J end lost 5 bases, and 9 bases lay between the germline ends. CDR3 size: 13 residues. Per germline, CDR1 SGHVS and CDR2 FNYEAQ. CDR3 sequence reads: CASSLDVGHEQYF. The CDR3 bases are TGTGCCAGCAGCTTAGATGTAGGGCACGAGCAGTACTTC.

This clonotype occurred many times. The chain links TRBV5-1 to TRBJ2-3; D is undetermined. This CDR3 has 12 residues. Trimming removed 4 bases from V and 4 bases from J, with 7 bases in between. Germline-derived CDR1 and CDR2 are SGHRS and YFSETQ. For the CDR3, the DNA is TGCGCCAGCAGCGAGTTCCCAGATACGCAGTATTTT. Translation: CASSEFPDTQYF. The full variable domain, completed using reference TRBV5-1 and TRBJ2-3, is KAGVTQTPRYLIKTRGQQVTLSCSPISGHRSVSWYQQTPGQGLQFLFEYFSETQRNKGNFPGRFSGRQFSNSRSEMNVSTLELGDSALYLCASSEFPDTQYFGPGTRLTVL.

This clonotype was detected many times. The chain carries TRBV4-1 and TRBJ1-3; possible D gene TRBD1, 5 bases. V lost 0 bases and J lost 4, with 10 bases in between. Germline lookup yields CDR1 MGHRA and CDR2 YSYEKL. The CDR3 has 15 amino acids. The DNA of the CDR3 is TGCGCCAGCAGCCAAGAAAGGGGAGCGGGAAACACCATATATTTT. Residues: CASSQERGAGNTIYF.

This clonotype was recorded a few times. The V and J genes are TRBV7-2 and TRBJ2-7, with no clear D. Germline V CDR1 and CDR2: SGHTA, FQGNSA. V lost 1 base and J lost 2, with 12 bases in between. The CDR3 length is 15 residues. This CDR3 reads CASSLGFGTAYEQYF. In nucleotides, the CDR3 is TGTGCCAGCAGCTTAGGGTTTGGTACAGCCTACGAGCAGTACTTC. Full variable domain (rest looked up from reference TRBV7-2 and TRBJ2-7): GAGVSQSPSNKVTEKGKDVELRCDPISGHTALYWYRQSLGQGLEFLIYFQGNSAPDKSGLPSDRFSAERTGGSVSTLTIQRTQQEDSAVYLCASSLGFGTAYEQYFGPGTRLTVT.

This clonotype appeared a few times. The chain links TRBV6-5 to TRBJ2-3; possible D gene TRBD1, 6 bases. Germline V gives CDR1 MNHEY, CDR2 SVGAGI. This CDR3 is built from 16 residues. Trimming left V 2 bases short and J 0 bases short, with 12 bases between. The CDR3 sequence is CASSYTWGQSTDTQYF. The CDR3 nucleotides are TGTGCCAGCAGTTACACCTGGGGGCAGAGCACAGATACGCAGTATTTT.

The chain links TRBV27 to TRBJ2-1, with 7 bases matching TRBD1. Germline V gene lookup returns CDR1 MNHEY and CDR2 SMNVEV (reference sequence). Unmatched junction bases numbered 12, after V lost 8 bases and J lost 8 bases. The CDR3 sequence is 14 residues long. The CDR3 here is CASAGTADVDEQFF. The CDR3, as DNA: TGTGCCAGCGCAGGGACAGCTGACGTCGATGAGCAGTTCTTC.

The rearrangement joins TRBV28 to TRBJ2-3; the match to TRBD1 covers 7 bases. Germline V gene sequence: CDR1 MDHEN, CDR2 SYDVKM. Trimming removed 9 bases from V and 2 bases from J; junction bases left unmatched: 14. CDR3 length equals 16 residues. CDR3 DNA: TGTGCCAGTGGAGCCACAGGGGCCCAACCCACAGATACGCAGTATTTT. It encodes CASGATGAQPTDTQYF. The full variable domain, with the rest looked up from reference TRBV28 and TRBJ2-3, is DVKVTQSSRYLVKRTGEKVFLECVQDMDHENMFWYRQDPGLGLRLIYFSYDVKMKEKGDIPEGYSVSREKKERFSLILESASTNQTSMYLCASGATGAQPTDTQYFGPGTRLTVL.

This clonotype turned up a few times. CDR3 sequence: CASSRGGAHTDTQYF. The CDR3 DNA follows: TGTGCCAGCAGTAGGGGGGGGGCCCACACAGATACGCAGTATTTT. The chain is built from TRBV27 and TRBJ2-3; weak D call: TRBD2 (7 bases). Trimming shortened V by 5 bases and J by 2 bases, and 14 bases separated the two germline ends. Germline loops: CDR1 MNHEY, CDR2 SMNVEV (reference sequence). CDR3 length: 15 amino acids.

In its sample, this clonotype was seen many times. V gene TRBV24-1 combines with J gene TRBJ2-5; D gene uncertain. The CDR3 contains 12 residues. V lost 2 bases and J 4 bases, leaving 4 bases between the germline ends. Germline CDR1 KGHDR, CDR2 SFDVKD. The chain's CDR3 is CATSDWAETQYF. For the CDR3, the DNA is TGTGCCACCAGTGATTGGGCAGAGACCCAGTACTTC.

This chain uses TRBV19 with TRBJ2-2, with 10 bases matching TRBD2. The V segment lost 3 bases and the J segment 6 bases; nucleotides outside the gene matches: 4. The length of the CDR3 is 15 residues. Germline CDR1 and CDR2: LNHDA and SQIVND (reference sequence). The CDR3 spells CASSILAGEAGELFF. The CDR3 DNA is TGTGCCAGTAGTATTCTAGCGGGAGAAGCCGGGGAGCTGTTTTTT.

This clonotype was seen a few times. This chain connects TRBV7-6 to TRBJ2-1; a possible D gene is TRBD1 (5 bases). Germline V gene data show CDR1 as SGHVS and CDR2 as FNYEAQ. Trimming took 5 bases from V and 5 from J, leaving 19 bases between them. The CDR3 totals 16 residues. In DNA form, the CDR3 reads TGTGCCAGCAGCCCGAGCAGGGTAGCCGACAACAATGAGCAGTTCTTC. Translated: CASSPSRVADNNEQFF.